One sample yielded the 7 T cell receptor beta chains listed below, sequenced in a study of T cell responses to AZD1222 COVID-19 vaccine. Assay: immunoSEQ multiplex PCR; the TCRdb copy retains only in-frame clones and omits some. The sample holds some 54,000 clones; about 85% are singletons and the top ten take approximately 4.1%. Source: peripheral blood, taken on day 0 of AZD1222 vaccination. The receptors here all came from an adult in good health.

This chain links TRBV19 with TRBJ2-3, with TRBD1 identical over 7 bases. This CDR3 spans 14 amino acids. Trimming took 6 bases from V and 5 from J; bases not matched to a gene: 8. CDR1 is LNHDA, CDR2 SQIVND, per germline (reference sequence). This CDR3 reads CASRSRGWEDTQYF. Here the CDR3 DNA reads TGTGCCAGTAGATCCAGGGGGTGGGAAGATACGCAGTATTTT.

This chain links TRBV3-1 (or the pseudogene TRBV3-2) with TRBJ2-3; D is uncertain. Germline loops: CDR1 LGHDT, CDR2 YNNKEL (reference sequence). This CDR3 has 12 amino acids. V dropped 2 bases and J dropped 5 bases, with 5 bases sitting between them. The CDR3 nucleotides read TGTGCCAGCAGCCAAATAGTAGATACGCAGTATTTT. It specifies CASSQIVDTQYF.

This chain links TRBV10-3 with TRBJ1-2; no clear D. Germline V gene sequence: CDR1 ENHRY, CDR2 SYGVKD. The germline V and J ends were trimmed by 4 bases and 6 bases, with 15 bases remaining between them. This CDR3 is built from 14 residues. CDR3 sequence (DNA): TGTGCCATCAGTGTCTTGCCCGGGCAGGATGGCTACACCTTC. It translates to CAISVLPGQDGYTF.

The V gene is TRBV7-2, the J gene TRBJ2-5; D not resolved. Germline V gene lookup returns CDR1 SGHTA and CDR2 FQGNSA. Trimming pared 4 bases from V and 2 bases from J, leaving 11 bases between. There are 14 residues in the CDR3. The DNA of the CDR3 is TGTGCCAGCAGCTCCGGCCCAAGGCAAGAGACCCAGTACTTC. Its protein product is CASSSGPRQETQYF.

The chain combines TRBV29-1 with TRBJ1-2; D not resolved. Germline values: CDR1 SQVTM, CDR2 ANQGSEA. V was shortened by 7 bases and J by 6 bases, with 15 bases between the two germline ends. This CDR3 comprises 12 residues. Written as DNA, the CDR3 is TGCAGCGGACTATTAACATCTCATGGCTACACCTTC. It translates to CSGLLTSHGYTF.

This clone has just a few counts. The chain is built from TRBV10-1 and TRBJ2-5; TRBD2 might be the D (6 bases). V was pared by 5 bases and J by 5 bases, with 18 bases between. The CDR3 consists of 15 residues. Germline V CDR1 and CDR2: WNHNN, SYGVQD (reference sequence). The CDR3 sequence is CASSRRDPIKETQYF. The CDR3 region has the DNA TGCGCCAGCAGTAGGCGGGACCCGATAAAGGAGACCCAGTACTTC.

This rearrangement joins TRBV4-3 to TRBJ2-3; the match to TRBD1 covers 10 bases. V lost 2 bases and J lost 0; bases outside the gene matches: 2. The CDR3 extends over 16 amino acids. Germline CDR1 LGHNA, CDR2 YSLEER. The CDR3 DNA sequence: TGCGCCAGCAGCCAAAGGACAGGGGGAAGCACAGATACGCAGTATTTT. Amino acids: CASSQRTGGSTDTQYF.